This entry lists 2 T cell receptor beta chains sequenced from one sample in a study of shared T cell receptors in the human thymus (dated by TCRdb to the early 2020s). To prepare the library, the immunoSEQ multiplex PCR assay was applied. TCRdb mirrors the immuneACCESS table, restricted to in-frame sequences. Some clones are absent from its copies; in checked studies, under half trace to an unresolved V gene, and the reason for the others is unknown. The sample includes 500,000 to 850,000 clones, with around 87% observed a single time. The top ten clonotypes cover 0.0094% of the sample. This same sample was also part of a study on human thymus T cells.

The sequencing sample was made of thymocytes. The receptors come from a boy under two years old with a congenital heart defect. Donor details come from another sample of the same person, matched by shared clones.

This chain links TRBV5-1 with TRBJ2-2, with 8 bases matching TRBD1. Germline-derived CDR1 and CDR2 are SGHRS and YFSETQ. The CDR3 extends over 16 amino acids. Trimming at V came to 2 bases and at J to 1 base, leaving 4 bases not matched to a gene. CDR3 in DNA: TGCGCCAGCAGCTTACCCGGGACAGGGAACACCGGGGAGCTGTTTTTT. It codes for CASSLPGTGNTGELFF. The whole variable domain, remainder taken from reference TRBV5-1 and TRBJ2-2, is KAGVTQTPRYLIKTRGQQVTLSCSPISGHRSVSWYQQTPGQGLQFLFEYFSETQRNKGNFPGRFSGRQFSNSRSEMNVSTLELGDSALYLCASSLPGTGNTGELFFGEGSRLTVL.

V usage is TRBV4-2 and J usage is TRBJ1-2; TRBD1 is a possible D gene (6 bases). CDR1 and CDR2 (germline): LGHNA, YNFKEQ. V lost 0 bases, J lost 4 bases, and 24 bases lay in between. This CDR3 region has 19 residues. This CDR3 is CASSQESRMDRQTTYGYTF. The CDR3 nucleotides are TGTGCCAGCAGCCAAGAAAGTAGGATGGACAGACAAACTACCTATGGCTACACCTTC.